This is a list of T cell receptor beta chains from one sample in a study of PD-L1 blockade in urothelial cancer. Data came from immunoSEQ multiplex PCR; TCRdb stores just in-frame clones and leaves some out. There are 120,000 or so clones in the sample; around 86% occur only once, and 2% to 3% lies in the top ten. This sample comprised PBMCs, obtained around atezolizumab (anti-PD-L1) treatment. The receptors were sampled from a man aged 50-59 years with urothelial cancer. Each CDR3 is given with its conserved first and last residue. The order of the fields is clone size, V gene, J gene, D gene, CDR3 protein, CDR3 DNA. D genes are given only for firm matches. Clone sizes are given selectively: once, few, many, or a class where the clone is expanded.

>NA|TRBV6-5|TRBJ2-7|TRBD1
CASSYPGTASYEQYF
TGTGCCAGCAGTTACCCCGGGACAGCCTCCTACGAGCAGTACTTC
>NA|TRBV7-9|TRBJ2-2|TRBD2
CASSNTGTSRYTNTGELFF
TGTGCCAGCAGCAATACAGGGACTAGCCGATACACGAACACCGGGGAGCTGTTTTTT
>NA|TRBV4-2|TRBJ1-1|NA
CASSPGAGLNTEAFF
TGTGCCAGCAGCCCCGGCGCAGGGCTGAACACTGAAGCTTTCTTT
>NA|TRBV7-8|TRBJ1-3|NA
CASVQGDSGNTIYF
TGTGCCAGCGTCCAAGGGGACTCTGGAAACACCATATATTTT
>NA|TRBV9|TRBJ2-2|NA
CASSVHGGVGTGELFF
TGTGCCAGCAGCGTACACGGGGGAGTGGGCACCGGGGAGCTGTTTTTT
>NA|TRBV4-1|TRBJ2-3|NA
CASSQAGESTDTQYF
TGCGCCAGCAGCCAAGCCGGGGAGTCCACAGATACGCAGTATTTT
>NA|TRBV18|TRBJ1-3|NA
CASSPVLSGDSGNTIYF
TGTGCCAGCTCACCAGTTCTATCAGGGGATTCAGGAAACACCATATATTTT
>NA|TRBV11-2|TRBJ1-1|TRBD1
CASSLGQGGTEAFF
TGTGCCAGCAGCTTGGGACAGGGTGGCACTGAAGCTTTCTTT
>NA|TRBV4-1|TRBJ2-1|TRBD2
CASSQGLAGSSNEQFF
TGCGCCAGCAGCCAAGGTTTAGCGGGAAGTAGCAATGAGCAGTTCTTC
>once|TRBV5-1|TRBJ2-3|NA
CASSSVGTPADTQYF
TGCGCCAGCAGCTCCGTAGGGACTCCGGCAGATACGCAGTATTTT
>NA|TRBV5-1|TRBJ2-3|TRBD1
CASSLRDRDDTQYF
TGCGCCAGCAGCTTGCGGGACAGGGATGATACGCAGTATTTT
>NA|TRBV5-1|TRBJ1-6|NA
CASSRAGDNSPLHF
TGCGCCAGCAGCCGAGCAGGGGATAATTCACCCCTCCACTTT
>few|TRBV13|TRBJ2-7|TRBD2
CASSLESGKAYEQYF
TGTGCCAGCAGCTTAGAGAGCGGGAAGGCCTACGAGCAGTACTTC
>NA|TRBV13|TRBJ1-3|TRBD1
CASSPRQGPRRSGNTIYF
TGTGCCAGCAGCCCGAGACAGGGGCCCCGGCGATCTGGAAACACCATATATTTT
>NA|TRBV19|TRBJ2-7|TRBD2
CASSTRTSGSYEQYF
TGTGCCAGTAGTACAAGGACTAGCGGGAGTTACGAGCAGTACTTC
>NA|TRBV4-1|TRBJ2-7|NA
CASSQEAGNSYEQYF
TGCGCCAGCAGCCAAGAAGCGGGCAACTCCTACGAGCAGTACTTC
>NA|TRBV5-6|TRBJ1-1|TRBD1
CASSLRDRAEAFF
TGTGCCAGCAGCCTCCGGGACAGGGCTGAAGCTTTCTTT
>few|TRBV28|TRBJ1-5|NA
CASRESNQPQHF
TGTGCCAGCAGGGAGAGCAATCAGCCCCAGCATTTT